This TCR beta chain was profiled in a study of blood T cells in healthy people across ages (dated by TCRdb to the mid-2010s). For context, the study as a whole: In model experiments, template switching captured roughly one uniquely barcoded TCR beta cDNA molecule for every two T cells. The study analyzed two additional independent replicas of 1 million unique cDNA reads from the same blood draw for two donors, one aged 18 to 30 and one aged 80 or older. The study measured age-related changes in TCR beta repertoire diversity using deep sequencing normalized with unique cDNA molecular identifiers. To avoid experimental bias, donors of different ages were randomly spread across the sequencing lanes. The donors were split into four age groups: young (average 16 years), middle-aged (39), aged (more than 60) and long-lived (approximately 89).

Library method: 5' RACE. The instrument given in TCRdb is Illumina HiSeq 2500. A second PCR of roughly 6 to 12 cycles was run with a J-beta primer mix and a sample-barcoded 5' primer. Each TCR beta cDNA molecule received a unique molecular identifier from a template-switch 5' adaptor carrying 12 random nucleotides. Each sample yielded at least 2.5 million CDR3-containing paired-end reads. All of the RNA was converted into first-strand cDNA using the Mint cDNA synthesis kit, with a TRBC-specific oligonucleotide serving as the primer. Following uracil-DNA glycosylase treatment, a first 18-cycle PCR with universal primers M1SS and BC2_uni_R was performed on all cDNA. Per the authors' processing: For normalization, 1 million high-quality reads, each with a distinct molecular identifier, were randomly selected from each sample. Reads with shared molecular identifiers were discarded instead of being binned into consensus sequences. MiTCR, with a Q25 quality threshold and the strictest error-elimination algorithm, was used for CDR3 identification, clonotype clustering and error correction. Lower-bound total TCR beta diversity was estimated with a nonparametric unseen species model using Euler transformation. TCRdb applied fastp at Q25 and MiXCR to the public reads, then kept only in-frame beta chains. Rows with one shared CDR3 protein collapse into an entry with the most common genes and DNA. V and J calls and clone size were set by TCRdb, not the authors. The sample data list about 680,000 distinct CDR3 sequences, and 49% of these were observed just once. The ten most abundant clones make up around a third of the sample.

What the work shows at the level of the full study, not this receptor alone: As age increased, observed TCR beta diversity per million T cells dropped in a roughly linear way, and a significant reduction was already evident by age about 40. Compared with the aged group, the long-lived group had more naive CD4+ T cells, fewer expanded clones and increased TCR diversity, suggesting age selection. There was a strong correlation between observed TCR beta diversity and the percentage of naive T cells measured by flow cytometry. Because the CMV infection status of the donors was unknown, age-related changes in expanded clonotypes may potentially have been confounded. Conclusive comparison of naive and antigen-experienced compartments was prevented by the profiling of bulk unsorted PBMCs. Total diversity estimates from one million sequenced T cells were considered lower bounds and underestimates.

The donors were around 39 Caucasian individuals from Russia, aged about 6 to 100 years, who were systemically healthy. Ten milliliters of peripheral blood were drawn from each donor into EDTA-treated Vacutainer tubes. Ficoll-Paque density-gradient centrifugation was used to isolate PBMCs, with at least 6.5 million per sample. Trizol reagent was used to extract total RNA from the PBMCs, yielding at least 6 micrograms per sample. For every donor, an aliquot of PBMCs went through flow cytometry to measure the percentages of naive CD45RAhigh/CD27high T cells. About this clonotype: The specificity of this receptor is unknown. Nothing much larger sits one base from this clone, and base qualities are not available.

Sequences DFQATT (CDR1) and SNEGSKA (CDR2) are obtained from the germline V gene (reference sequence). V lost 6 bases and J lost 1 base, and the count of bases not matched to a germline gene is 8. Inclusive of the bounding cysteine and phenylalanine, the CDR3 is 14 residues long. Kept here is only the CDR3 DNA, which spans 42 bases and is read in frame from base 1. The chain links TRBV20-1 with TRBJ2-5, and 7 bases in between align with TRBD1. The source is a woman aged 55-75 years in good health. The sequenced sample consisted of blood. For the CDR3, the sequence is CSAPTDRTQETQYF. The base sequence is TGCAGTGCCCCCACGGACAGGACCCAAGAGACCCAGTACTTC.